This T cell receptor (beta chain) was captured in a study of T cells in Graves' hyperthyroidism and ophthalmopathy. V lost 6 bases, J lost 0 bases, and 13 bases lay in between. The V gene's germline CDR1 is MNHNS and CDR2 SASEGT. The CDR3 consists of 15 residues. Thyroid ultrasound and orbital computed tomography, with clinical symptoms and serum thyroxine and TRAb, informed diagnoses. Amplification yielded TCR beta CDR3 regions, with RNA transcripts as the source. First-round RT-PCR targeting the TCR CDR3 was performed with the HTBI primer set. TCRdb processed the multiplex PCR reads anew with MiXCR; each CDR3 protein has one entry. In the table there are some 350,000 distinct CDR3 sequences, approximately 25% of which are singletons.

V gene TRBV6-1 combines with J gene TRBJ2-3, with D uncertain. The clonotype comes from a man over 45 with Graves' hyperthyroidism. Sequencing was performed on blood. CDR3: CASRPHDASTDTQYF. The CDR3 DNA follows: TGTGCCAGCAGACCCCACGACGCTAGCACAGATACGCAGTATTTT.